A selection of T cell receptor beta chains follows, all from one sample in a study of T cells in Graves' hyperthyroidism and ophthalmopathy. Via MiXCR, TCRdb re-called the multiplex PCR reads, giving one row per CDR3 protein. The sample has approximately 410,000 distinct CDR3 sequences, around 15% seen once; the top ten hold around 14%. The sequenced sample was blood. Receptor source: a man younger than 35 with Graves' ophthalmopathy. Each CDR3 is given with its conserved first and last residue. D genes are given only for firm matches. Only part of the rows carry a size: once, few, many, or a class if the clone is expanded.

D: TRBD2
size: .
V: TRBV7-2
J: TRBJ2-1
DNA: TGTGCCAGCAGCTCAGAACTAGCGGGGGGAAACAATGAGCAGTTCTTC
CDR3: CASSSELAGGNNEQFF

D: TRBD2
size: few
V: TRBV27
J: TRBJ2-1
DNA: TGTGCCAGCAGTTTATTTACTAGCGGGATCAATGAGCAGTTCTTC
CDR3: CASSLFTSGINEQFF

D: .
size: many
V: TRBV6-1
J: TRBJ2-7
DNA: TGTGCCAGCAGCCCCTCGAGGGCGGGGAGTTACGAGCAGTACTTC
CDR3: CASSPSRAGSYEQYF

D: .
size: many
V: TRBV20-1
J: TRBJ1-4
DNA: TGCAGTGCTAGAGTCAGGGGCGGTGAAAAACTGTTTTTT
CDR3: CSARVRGGEKLFF

D: .
size: .
V: TRBV28
J: TRBJ2-5
DNA: TGTGCCAGCAGTCCTTTCTCCGGGACCTGGAGGGAGACCCAGTACTTC
CDR3: CASSPFSGTWRETQYF

D: .
size: many
V: TRBV7-9
J: TRBJ2-1
DNA: TGTGCCAGCAGCCAAATTGGGAGAAATGAGCAGTTCTTC
CDR3: CASSQIGRNEQFF

D: TRBD1
size: few
V: TRBV5-6
J: TRBJ1-2
DNA: TGTGCCAGCAGCTTGCCGGGACAGGGGGCATATGGCTACACCTTC
CDR3: CASSLPGQGAYGYTF

D: .
size: .
V: TRBV6-1
J: TRBJ2-7
DNA: TGTGCCAGCAGCGCCCTCAGGCCCCCCTACGAGCAGTACTTC
CDR3: CASSALRPPYEQYF

D: TRBD1
size: many
V: TRBV20-1
J: TRBJ1-1
DNA: TGCAGTGCTAGAATCCAGGGGGATACTGAAGCTTTCTTT
CDR3: CSARIQGDTEAFF

D: .
size: .
V: TRBV14
J: TRBJ2-5
DNA: TGTGCCAGCAGCCAAGTGGCTCTACAAGGGACCCAGTACTTC
CDR3: CASSQVALQGTQYF